This T cell receptor beta chain comes out of a study of PD-1 blockade in classical Hodgkin lymphoma. Profiled with immunoSEQ multiplex PCR; TCRdb holds only in-frame clones, not every one. The data contain some 53,000 clones, 86% of them singletons. The CDR3 loop spans 22 amino acids. Germline CDR1 reads SGDLS; CDR2 reads YYNGEE. Trimming took 4 bases from V and 4 from J, leaving 33 bases between them. Time point meaning: cycle 4 day 1 (C4D1), after less than seven weeks of nivolumab. Every patient had relapsed following autologous stem cell transplantation, and cohorts differed in brentuximab vedotin exposure.

V is TRBV9 and J is TRBJ2-6, with TRBD2 as a possible D gene (6 bases). This sequence originates from a human donor with classical Hodgkin lymphoma. Source: peripheral blood mononuclear cells (PBMCs), taken before the fourth cycle of nivolumab. The CDR3 here is CASSTRGWSRTGKGGGANVLTF. CDR3 nucleotides: TGTGCCAGCAGCACCCGGGGGTGGTCGCGGACCGGGAAGGGCGGAGGGGCCAACGTCCTGACTTTC.